The 16 T cell receptor beta chains below all came from one sample that was sequenced in a study of T cell clonality in common variable immunodeficiency. Clones were read by immunoSEQ multiplex PCR, and TCRdb kept only the in-frame ones, dropping some. The sample has about 40,000 clones, none seen only once. The sample taken for sequencing was peripheral blood mononuclear cells. The receptor set was obtained from a person between 18 and 75 years old in good health.

This clone was recorded many times. The read terminates 3 residues ahead of where the CDR3 ends, so the germline J gene completes it. The rearrangement joins TRBV5-5 to TRBJ1-6; no clear D gene. The CDR3 covers 15 residues. Trimming removed 3 bases from V and 9 bases from J, with 16 bases in between. Germline CDR1 SGHKS, CDR2 YYEKEE (reference sequence). The sequenced part of the CDR3 DNA is TGTGCCAGCAGCTGGCCTGAAGGGTTCCGTTCACCC. Protein product: CASSWPEGFRSP. The CDR3 as a whole reads CASSWPEGFRSPLHF.

Many counts were recorded for this clone. From the germline J gene comes the end of the CDR3, since the read stops 3 residues before it. The chain uses TRBV6-4 and TRBJ2-1, with 11 positions matching TRBD2. Germline values: CDR1 MRHNA, CDR2 SNTAGT. This CDR3 is 15 amino acids long. With 4 bases clipped from V and 4 bases from J, the junction kept 3 bases outside the gene matches. CDR3 bases read: TGTGCCAGCAGTGTATCTAGCGGGGGGTACAATGAG. Its translation is CASSVSSGGYNE. In full, the CDR3 reads CASSVSSGGYNEQFF.

This clone occurred many times. The CDR3 sequence: CASSLALGGWNEQFF. The sequenced part of the CDR3 DNA is TGTGCCAGCAGCTTAGCGCTAGGGGGCTGGAATGAG. V is TRBV7-2 and J is TRBJ2-1; 7 bases match TRBD1. The read ends 3 residues before the CDR3 terminus; that terminus is restored from the germline J gene. Germline CDR1 reads SGHTA; CDR2 reads FQGNSA. J was trimmed by 7 bases and V by 0 bases; bases with no gene match: 6. CDR3 length: 15 residues. The whole variable domain, filled in from reference TRBV7-2 and TRBJ2-1, reads GAGVSQSPSNKVTEKGKDVELRCDPISGHTALYWYRQSLGQGLEFLIYFQGNSAPDKSGLPSDRFSAERTGGSVSTLTIQRTQQEDSAVYLCASSLALGGWNEQFFGPGTRLTVL.

The table lists this clone with many counts. Read coverage stops 3 residues before the CDR3 terminus; the germline J gene supplies the remainder. The chain combines TRBV12-5 with TRBJ2-5, with 9 bases lining up with TRBD1. The CDR3 covers 16 residues. V lost 1 base and J lost 2; bases outside the gene matches: 5. CDR1 LGHNT and CDR2 FRNRAP come from the germline V gene. Partial CDR3 DNA: TGTGCTAGTGGTTTGGGGGACAGGGTCTATCAAGAGACC. Amino acid sequence: CASGLGDRVYQET. The entire CDR3 protein is CASGLGDRVYQETQYF.

This clone occurred many times. The missing CDR3 end, 3 residues past where the read stops, is filled in from the germline J gene. The chain is built from TRBV5-6 and TRBJ1-1; D uncertain. The germline V and J ends were trimmed by 3 bases and 1 base, with 13 bases remaining between them. Germline lookup yields CDR1 SGHDT and CDR2 YYEEEE. CDR3 size: 15 residues. The CDR3 region is CASSSLTKWNTEAFF. CDR3 DNA (partial): TGTGCCAGCAGCTCCCTAACCAAATGGAACACTGAA. Variable domain in full (rest from reference TRBV5-6 and TRBJ1-1): DAGVTQSPTHLIKTRGQQVTLRCSPKSGHDTVSWYQQALGQGPQFIFQYYEEEERQRGNFPDRFSGHQFPNYSSELNVNALLLGDSALYLCASSSLTKWNTEAFFGQGTRLTVV.

This clone was counted only a few times. CDR3 DNA, as far as it was read: TGCGCCAGCAGCTTGGGTAGACTGGGGGGGGCTGATAACGAG. It translates to CASSLGRLGGADNE. The CDR3 in full is CASSLGRLGGADNEQYF. V and J are TRBV5-1 and TRBJ2-7; possible D gene TRBD2, 7 bases. Read coverage stops 3 residues before the CDR3 terminus; the germline J gene supplies the remainder. V lost 0 bases and J lost 5, with 21 bases in between. Germline CDR1 and CDR2: SGHRS and YFSETQ. The CDR3 length is 17 residues.

This clone was recorded many times. Coverage ceases 3 residues before the CDR3 finishes, and the germline J gene fills in the end. V and J are TRBV7-2 and TRBJ2-2; maybe TRBD1 (5 bases). Germline CDR1 and CDR2: SGHTA and FQGNSA. CDR3 size: 12 residues. V was clipped by 5 bases and J by 6 bases, with 7 bases between them. CDR3 DNA (partial): TGTGCCAGCAGCAGGACACCCGGGGAG. Translation gives CASSRTPGE. In full, the CDR3 reads CASSRTPGELFF.

At least ten counts were recorded for this clone. The read ends 3 residues shy of where the CDR3 ends; the end is completed using the germline J gene. The V gene is TRBV10-3, the J gene TRBJ2-1; 7 nucleotides agree with TRBD2. V gave up 8 bases and J gave up 3 bases; unmatched junction bases: 13. This CDR3 comprises 16 residues. Germline CDR1 reads ENHRY; CDR2 reads SYGVKD. CDR3 amino acids: CAIEVRKPSGYNEQFF. CDR3 DNA (partial): TGTGCCATCGAGGTGAGGAAGCCTAGCGGCTACAATGAG.

This clone was counted at least ten times. From the germline J gene comes the end of the CDR3, since the read stops 3 residues before it. The chain recombines TRBV19 with TRBJ2-3, with D possibly TRBD2 on 6 matching bases. Between the trimmed V and J ends, which lost 3 bases and 4 bases, there was a span of 14 bases. The CDR3 has 15 amino acids. Germline V lookup: CDR1 LNHDA, CDR2 SQIVND (reference sequence). The CDR3 spells CASSIVGREADTQYF. The sequenced part of the CDR3 DNA is TGTGCCAGTAGTATTGTAGGCAGGGAGGCAGATACG.

This clone was recorded many times. The read gets to within 3 residues of the CDR3 end, and the germline J gene fills in the rest. The rearrangement links TRBV7-6 to TRBJ2-3, with 8 bases identical to TRBD1. With 1 base clipped from V and 0 bases from J, the junction kept 3 bases outside the gene matches. The CDR3 extends over 16 amino acids. Germline V gene lookup returns CDR1 SGHVS and CDR2 FNYEAQ. CDR3 DNA (partial): TGTGCCAGCAGCTTAGGAACAGGGGGGAGCACAGATACG. Its translation is CASSLGTGGSTDT. The CDR3 as a whole reads CASSLGTGGSTDTQYF.

This clone has only a few counts. Read data end 3 residues before the CDR3 end; the end is taken from the germline J gene. The rearrangement joins TRBV7-9 to TRBJ2-1; possibly TRBD1 for D (6 bases). The CDR3 spans 12 residues. CDR1 and CDR2 from the germline V gene are SEHNR and FQNEAQ (reference sequence). The V and J ends lost 3 bases and 7 bases respectively, with 7 bases between them. The CDR3 here is CASSLRGNEQFF. The CDR3 DNA, read in part, is TGTGCCAGCAGCTTGAGGGGGAATGAG.

This clone was counted many times. Read sequence stops 3 residues before the CDR3 end, and the germline J gene provides the missing end. The chain employs TRBV30 and TRBJ1-1, with a tentative D call TRBD1 (6 bases). V was cut by 5 bases and J by 3 bases, with 13 bases left in between. There are 13 residues in the CDR3. Looked up from germline, CDR1 is GTSNPN and CDR2 is SVGIG (reference sequence). The sequenced CDR3 bases are TGTGCCTGGCTGCATTACAGGGACACTGAA. This encodes CAWLHYRDTE. The entire CDR3 protein reads CAWLHYRDTEAFF.

This clone was detected ten times or more. The observed sequence ends 3 residues before the CDR3 terminus, with the missing tail filled in from the germline J gene. V is TRBV5-1 and J is TRBJ1-2, with D possibly being TRBD1 (5 bases). This CDR3 has 13 residues. With 2 bases removed from V and 5 bases from J, the gap between germline ends came to 10 bases. Germline V lookup: CDR1 SGHRS, CDR2 YFSETQ. CDR3 residues: CASSFWGDYGYTF. The sequenced CDR3 bases are TGCGCCAGCAGCTTCTGGGGCGATTATGGC.

This clone was observed many times. Partial CDR3 DNA: TGTGCCAGCAGCCCGGGACTAGCGGGTAAAGAGACC. Translating it yields CASSPGLAGKET. From start to end, the CDR3 is CASSPGLAGKETQYF. This chain links TRBV7-9 with TRBJ2-5; 12 nucleotides agree with TRBD2. The read ends 3 residues early relative to the CDR3; the germline J gene fills the gap. Germline CDR1 SEHNR, CDR2 FQNEAQ (reference sequence). This CDR3 has 15 residues. J gave up 3 bases and V 5 bases, and 4 bases lay outside the gene matches.

This clone was recorded many times. The read comes to an end 3 residues before the CDR3 does, leaving the germline J gene to fill in the end. V is TRBV20-1 and J is TRBJ1-4; a weak D match, TRBD1 (6 bases). Germline-derived CDR1 and CDR2 are DFQATT and SNEGSKA (reference sequence). The CDR3 is 15 residues long. CDR3 bases read: TGCAGTGCTAGAAGGGGGACCCACGGGGACGGGGAA. Encoded protein: CSARRGTHGDGE. The entire CDR3 is CSARRGTHGDGELFF.

Many counts were recorded for this clone. The read is 3 residues too short to cover the CDR3 end, so that end is filled in from the germline J gene. The chain joins TRBV29-1 to TRBJ2-1; possible D gene TRBD1, 6 bases. From germline, CDR1 is SQVTM and CDR2 ANQGSEA. This CDR3 has 11 amino acids. Trimming shortened V by 7 bases and J by 4 bases, and 8 bases separated the two germline ends. The CDR3 is CSADSYNEQFF. Incomplete CDR3 DNA: TGCAGCGCGGACAGTTACAATGAG.